This T cell receptor (beta chain) was sequenced in a study of low-dose radiotherapy and immunotherapy resistance in tumors (dated 2022 in TCRdb). The study in broad terms: In Cohort 1, 0.5 Gy per fraction was delivered every 2 weeks, and a total PTV dose of 6.5 Gy was prescribed. Every two weeks, patients got intravenous cyclophosphamide at 200 mg/m2, given one day ahead of each radiation and immunotherapy administration. The translational analysis covered eight patients: three from the first dose cohort and the first five from the second dose cohort. The trial did not randomize participants into treatment groups. Starting on cycle 1 day 1, patients took 300 mg of aspirin by mouth once a day for four cycles. Nivolumab was administered intravenously as a 240 mg flat dose every two weeks, and ipilimumab was administered intravenously at 1 mg/kg every six weeks. Cohort 2 received 1 Gy per fraction every two weeks, with a total of 13 Gy over 26 weeks.

For this chain, trimming is 7 bases at the V end and 8 bases at the J end, and the number of junction bases without a gene match is 9. The CDR3 contains 14 residues, cysteine and phenylalanine counted. CDR3 DNA is the only sequence kept; it has 42 bases, read in frame from the first base. The germline V gene gives CDR1 as SGHAT and CDR2 as FQNNGV. The run used an Illumina HiSeq 2500. First-strand cDNA was synthesized with Superscript III and a set of TRAV- and TRBV-specific primers, covering both TCRalpha and TCRbeta chains. TCRs were amplified for 15 to 20 PCR cycles with Phusion, using a constant-region primer paired with the adapter attached to the V primers. Isolated mRNA was amplified with the MessageAmp II aRNA Amplification Kit, using a roughly 17-hour in vitro transcription at 37°C. mRNA for TCR sequencing was isolated with the Dynabeads mRNA DIRECT Purification Kit. A second roughly 27-cycle Phusion PCR added indexed Illumina adapters, and products were purified with AMPure XP beads. The authors' pipeline ran thus. Custom Perl scripts pooled TCR sequences encoding the same protein, removed out-of-frame sequences and computed each clonotype's abundance. TCR sequences supported by only a single read were excluded from analysis. Repertoire metrics included Shannon entropy, Gini index, clonality, richness, and frequency of TCRs shared between repertoires. Clones were called with MiXCR by TCRdb after fastp trimmed the public reads at Q25, and only in-frame beta chains were retained. Rows with one shared CDR3 protein collapse into an entry with the most common genes and DNA. TCRdb, rather than the study authors, made the V and J calls. For this sample there are roughly 100,000 distinct CDR3 sequences; more than 20% appear just once. Roughly 4.3% of the sample is held by the ten biggest clonotypes.

This clonotype was counted many times. The antigen this receptor binds is unknown. Qualities for individual bases were not recorded, and no much larger clone is one base off. The sample's time point label, decoded: after trial treatment. The sample's treatment or condition label, in plain terms: LDRT plus nivolumab, ipilimumab, low-dose cyclophosphamide and aspirin (RACIN trial). Donors were enrolled in RACIN, a single-arm phase I dose-escalation trial combining nivolumab, ipilimumab, aspirin, low-dose cyclophosphamide and low-dose radiotherapy. Eligible patients had advanced, TIL-negative solid tumors.

The receptor's source is a male donor with prostate cancer. The chain links TRBV11-2 with TRBJ2-1; 9 nucleotides in the junction match TRBD2. The material sequenced was PBMCs, taken after low-dose radiotherapy plus immunotherapy. The sequenced DNA: TGTGCCAGCAAGTCTGGCGGGGGGGTATATGAGCAGTTCTTC. Its protein reads: CASKSGGGVYEQFF.